The entry below describes one TCR beta chain. Treatment here: randomized to nivolumab then ipilimumab (arm A) or the reverse (arm B). No patient had prior DNA-damaging chemotherapy. Live CD3+CD8+ CD19− CD56− cells were sorted from PBMCs. The V end was cut by 1 base, the J end by 12 bases, with 7 bases between. The CDR3 loop spans 11 amino acids. The germline CDR1 and CDR2 sequences are LNHDA and SQIVND (reference sequence). The data belong to a study of sequential checkpoint blockade in melanoma. Measured with immunoSEQ multiplex PCR; TCRdb has only the in-frame clones, and not every one. The sample includes some 13,000 clones, about 78% seen only once; the top ten take 25% to 35%.

The sequenced sample was CD8+ T cells sorted from blood (inferred from file names), obtained from a patient given nivolumab and ipilimumab in sequence. V usage is TRBV19 and J usage is TRBJ1-5, with no clear D. This sequence originates from a human donor with melanoma. CDR3 region: CASSIGVLQHF. CDR3 DNA sequence: TGTGCCAGTAGTATAGGAGTGCTCCAGCATTTT.